This T cell receptor beta chain comes out of a study of CD8+CD57+ T cells in acquired aplastic anemia. Study context: On average, sorted CD4+ and CD8+ cells gave around 3.3 ug of DNA.

Deletions cut 8 bases from V and 4 bases from J, with 15 bases between. Germline CDR1 reads SGHTA; CDR2 reads FQGNSA. The CDR3 is made up of 13 amino acids. General observations from the study: A significant difference in CD8+ Simpson's diversity between patients and controls was not found.

Regarding this clonotype: The antigen is unknown.

Flow cytometry had shown expanded CD8+CD57+ cells in the patients chosen for sequencing. Investigators profiled TCR beta VDJ and CDR3 from genomic DNA template. TCRdb used MiXCR to reprocess the reads, holding one entry per CDR3 protein. The sample lists 250,000 or so distinct CDR3 sequences, 45% to 50% occurring once. The source of this sequence is a human donor with aplastic anemia. This chain joins TRBV7-2 and TRBJ2-7; TRBD2 is a possible D gene (5 bases). The material sequenced was sorted CD4+, CD8+, or CD8+CD57+ T cells (not recorded which) from PBMCs. The CDR3 DNA reads TGTGCCAGCCGCTCTAGCTCTGGTTACGAGCAGTACTTC. The encoded protein is CASRSSSGYEQYF. The whole variable domain, remainder taken from reference TRBV7-2 and TRBJ2-7, is GAGVSQSPSNKVTEKGKDVELRCDPISGHTALYWYRQSLGQGLEFLIYFQGNSAPDKSGLPSDRFSAERTGGSVSTLTIQRTQQEDSAVYLCASRSSSGYEQYFGPGTRLTVT.